This TCR beta chain was found in a study of blood T cell repertoires in COVID-19. Clones were read by immunoSEQ multiplex PCR, and TCRdb kept only the in-frame ones, dropping some. The data hold more than 90,000 clones, with less than 85% observed a single time. The CDR3 is made up of 15 amino acids. The junction had 7 bases not matched to a gene; V was cut back by 3 bases and J by 10 bases. Per germline, CDR1 SGHVS and CDR2 FNYEAQ. The sample comprised peripheral blood. The chain employs TRBV7-6 and TRBJ1-6, with 9 positions matching TRBD1. The TCR sequence derives from an older man with acute or convalescent COVID-19. The CDR3 DNA reads TGTGCCAGCAGCTTGTCCACAGGGGGCGAATCACCCCTCCACTTT. Residues: CASSLSTGGESPLHF. The full variable domain, completed using reference TRBV7-6 and TRBJ1-6, is GAGVSQSPRYKVTKRGQDVALRCDPISGHVSLYWYRQALGQGPEFLTYFNYEAQQDKSGLPNDRFSAERPEGSISTLTIQRTEQRDSAMYRCASSLSTGGESPLHFGNGTRLTVT.